This TCR beta chain was recovered during a study of blood T cell repertoires in COVID-19. Looking at the study overall: Donors in the United States, Italy and Spain gave samples during acute or convalescent COVID-19. Sources were T cells, B-cell-depleted T cells, or PBMCs; the material itself was cDNA or gDNA.

V was pared by 4 bases and J by 4 bases, with 10 bases between. The CDR3 contains 13 residues. Germline CDR1 reads MDHEN; CDR2 reads SYDVKM. Authors' processing steps: Quantification of nucleated cells was approximated via reference gene primer amplification. Using immunoSEQ multiplex PCR, the repertoire was profiled, and TCRdb retains in-frame clones only, with some absent. D and trimming were read from the DNA, whereas the V and J calls and clone size are those reported in that table. The sample shows fewer than 300,000 clones, approximately 91% of them seen only once. This receptor was identified in a woman aged 40 to 50 with acute COVID-19. J is TRBJ1-2 and V is TRBV28; tentatively, D is TRBD1 (5 bases). Material for sequencing was PBMCs or T cells enriched from blood (not recorded which). CDR3 protein: CASSYDSSYGYTF. The CDR3 DNA reads TGTGCCAGCAGTTATGACAGCTCCTATGGCTACACCTTC.